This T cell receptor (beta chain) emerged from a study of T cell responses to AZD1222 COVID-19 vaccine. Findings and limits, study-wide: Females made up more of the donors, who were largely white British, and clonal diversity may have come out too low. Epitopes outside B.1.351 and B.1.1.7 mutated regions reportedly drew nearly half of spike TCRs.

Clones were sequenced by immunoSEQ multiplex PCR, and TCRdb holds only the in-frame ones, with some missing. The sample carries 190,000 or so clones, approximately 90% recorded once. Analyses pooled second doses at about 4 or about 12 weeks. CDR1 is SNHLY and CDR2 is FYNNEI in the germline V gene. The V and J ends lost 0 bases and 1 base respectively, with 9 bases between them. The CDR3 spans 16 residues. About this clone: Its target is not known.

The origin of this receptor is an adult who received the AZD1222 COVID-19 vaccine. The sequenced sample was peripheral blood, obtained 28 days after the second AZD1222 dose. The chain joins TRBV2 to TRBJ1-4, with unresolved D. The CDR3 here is CASSEAHGVTNEKLFF. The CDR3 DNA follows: TGTGCCAGCAGTGAAGCGCACGGGGTAACTAATGAAAAACTGTTTTTT.